These 32 T cell receptor beta chains were all obtained from the same sample, sequenced in a study of T-cell reconstitution after alpha-beta-depleted transplantation in children. This sample's TCRbeta library carried unique molecular identifier barcodes. Each CDR3 protein is one row after TCRdb ran MiXCR on the PCR reads. The sample lists 600,000 to 700,000 distinct CDR3 sequences; 16% were seen once. Here the sequenced sample was PBMCs from the stem cell graft donor, taken from the stem cell graft. The receptors originated from a human donor who donated a stem cell graft to a child with acute myeloid leukemia.

This sequence joins TRBV5-1 and TRBJ2-1, with TRBD1 matching over 7 bases. The J segment lost 8 bases and the V segment lost 4 bases, leaving 3 bases of the junction unmatched. There are 12 residues in the CDR3. Germline V gene data show CDR1 as SGHRS and CDR2 as YFSETQ. The CDR3 loop reads CASSGTGDEQFF. CDR3 coding DNA: TGCGCCAGCAGCGGAACAGGGGATGAGCAGTTCTTC.

This clonotype occurred a few times. V gene TRBV6-1 combines with J gene TRBJ2-7; D gene unclear. V was pared by 11 bases and J by 2 bases, with 10 bases between. In germline, CDR1 is MNHNS, CDR2 SASEGT. The CDR3 runs 11 residues. In nucleotides, the CDR3 is TGTGCCGCCGGATCGACCTACGAGCAGTACTTC. Its translation: CAAGSTYEQYF.

The chain uses TRBV7-6 and TRBJ1-2, with unresolved D. This CDR3 is built from 14 residues. Germline lookup yields CDR1 SGHVS and CDR2 FNYEAQ. V lost 4 bases and J 6 bases, leaving 15 bases between the germline ends. The CDR3 region has the DNA TGTGCCAGCAGCTCTGTTGAGGGCATTGATGGCTACACCTTC. Its protein product is CASSSVEGIDGYTF. Complete variable domain (other parts from reference TRBV7-6 and TRBJ1-2): GAGVSQSPRYKVTKRGQDVALRCDPISGHVSLYWYRQALGQGPEFLTYFNYEAQQDKSGLPNDRFSAERPEGSISTLTIQRTEQRDSAMYRCASSSVEGIDGYTFGSGTRLTVV.

This clonotype was detected ten times or more. In DNA, the CDR3 is TGCAGTGCTAGGGAGCGGGGAGTCAGCACAGATACGCAGTATTTT. This sequence encodes CSARERGVSTDTQYF. J is TRBJ2-3 and V is TRBV20-1; 7 bases align to TRBD2. Germline V gives CDR1 DFQATT, CDR2 SNEGSKA (reference sequence). The CDR3 extends over 15 amino acids. The J segment lost 0 bases and the V segment lost 3 bases, leaving 6 bases of the junction unmatched.

The J gene is TRBJ2-7, the V gene TRBV30; D call uncertain. V lost 0 bases, J lost 3 bases, and 12 bases lay in between. The CDR3 loop spans 14 amino acids. Germline V gene data show CDR1 as GTSNPN and CDR2 as SVGIG (reference sequence). The CDR3 nucleotides read TGTGCCTGGAGTGTATCTCCTAGAATCTACGAGCAGTACTTC. Amino acid sequence: CAWSVSPRIYEQYF.

This clonotype was seen ten or more times. The rearrangement joins TRBV29-1 to TRBJ2-3; weak D call: TRBD1 (6 bases). The CDR3 totals 12 residues. Germline-derived CDR1 and CDR2 are SQVTM and ANQGSEA. Between the trimmed V and J ends, which lost 8 bases and 6 bases, there was a span of 15 bases. CDR3 amino acids: CSFRQAGDTQYF. CDR3 DNA: TGCAGCTTTCGACAGGCCGGGGATACGCAGTATTTT.

Many counts were recorded for this clonotype. The V gene is TRBV6-5, the J gene TRBJ2-1, with D maybe TRBD1 (6 bases). This CDR3 region has 12 residues. CDR1 MNHEY and CDR2 SVGAGI come from the germline V gene. V gave up 6 bases and J gave up 8 bases, with 11 bases separating them. CDR3 DNA sequence: TGTGCCAGCAGCAGGACAGTCCATGAGCAGTTCTTC. The encoded protein is CASSRTVHEQFF.

J is TRBJ2-3 and V is TRBV24-1; a weak D match, TRBD1 (5 bases). CDR3 length: 15 residues. Germline lookup yields CDR1 KGHDR and CDR2 SFDVKD. V lost 3 bases, J lost 3 bases, and 12 bases lay in between. The DNA for the CDR3 is TGTGCCACCAGTGATGGGCCAGGGCGGACAGATACGCAGTATTTT. Residues: CATSDGPGRTDTQYF.

V usage is TRBV7-2 and J usage is TRBJ1-1; no clear D gene. V shed 5 bases and J shed 3 bases, with 19 bases lying between them. The CDR3 has 16 amino acids. Germline values: CDR1 SGHTA, CDR2 FQGNSA. The CDR3 is CASSPILDAADTEAFF. DNA of the CDR3: TGTGCCAGCAGCCCCATTTTAGACGCGGCGGACACTGAAGCTTTCTTT.

Only a few counts were recorded for this clonotype. DNA for the CDR3: TGCAGCGTTGGTGGGGGGCGAGGTGGTACGCAGTATTTT. Encoded protein: CSVGGGRGGTQYF. This sequence joins TRBV29-1 and TRBJ2-3; possibly TRBD1 or TRBD2 for D (6 bases each). Germline CDR1 and CDR2: SQVTM and ANQGSEA. The V end was cut by 4 bases, the J end by 8 bases, with 16 bases between. The length of the CDR3 is 13 residues.

This clonotype appeared many times. The chain carries TRBV29-1 and TRBJ2-7; D possibly matches TRBD1 or TRBD2 (6 bases each). There are 15 residues in the CDR3. CDR1 is SQVTM, CDR2 ANQGSEA, per germline. The V end lost 5 bases, the J end lost 5 bases, and 22 bases lay between the germline ends. CDR3 protein: CSVFRGQGRFDEQYF. The CDR3 coding sequence is TGCAGCGTTTTCCGGGGGCAGGGGAGGTTCGACGAGCAGTACTTC.

The table lists this clonotype with many counts. The rearrangement uses TRBV9 and TRBJ2-3, with 10 nucleotides matching TRBD2. Per the germline V gene, CDR1 is SGDLS and CDR2 is YYNGEE. The CDR3 totals 16 residues. V dropped 0 bases and J dropped 1; count of bases not matched to a gene: 2. The CDR3 DNA sequence: TGTGCCAGCAGCGTAGCTACTAGCGGGGGCACAGATACGCAGTATTTT. It translates to CASSVATSGGTDTQYF.

The rearrangement links TRBV24-1 to TRBJ2-5, with 8 bases aligning to TRBD2. The length of the CDR3 is 17 residues. Germline values: CDR1 KGHDR, CDR2 SFDVKD. Losses at the gene ends were 3 bases for V and 4 bases for J; bases not matched to a gene: 12. In nucleotides, the CDR3 is TGTGCCACCAGTGATGCCGGGATCCCCCGGGAGGGAGAGACCCAGTACTTC. Amino acids: CATSDAGIPREGETQYF.

This clonotype appeared a few times. The chain uses TRBV24-1 and TRBJ1-5; no definite D call. This CDR3 contains 14 residues. Germline lookup yields CDR1 KGHDR and CDR2 SFDVKD. Trimming cost V 5 bases and J 0 bases, with 7 bases left between them. CDR3: CATSVTDSNQPQHF. DNA of the CDR3: TGTGCCACCAGTGTTACGGATAGCAATCAGCCCCAGCATTTT.

This clonotype was counted at least ten times. The chain carries TRBV10-3 and TRBJ2-3; 16 nucleotides line up with TRBD2. CDR1 ENHRY and CDR2 SYGVKD come from the germline V gene. Losses at the gene ends were 6 bases for V and 3 bases for J; bases not matched to a gene: 3. The CDR3 loop spans 16 amino acids. The CDR3 DNA follows: TGTGCCATCAGCGGGACTAGCGGGGGGGCTACAGATACGCAGTATTTT. Translation gives CAISGTSGGATDTQYF.

The chain's CDR3 is CSAREGRFTDTQYF. CDR3 bases: TGCAGTGCTAGAGAGGGCAGATTCACAGATACGCAGTATTTT. V and J are TRBV20-1 and TRBJ2-3, with no clear D. CDR1 is DFQATT, CDR2 SNEGSKA, per germline (reference sequence). The germline V and J ends were trimmed by 0 bases and 2 bases, with 9 bases remaining between them. This CDR3 comprises 14 residues.

This clonotype was detected ten times or more. V usage is TRBV20-1 and J usage is TRBJ2-5; 8 bases fit TRBD2. Trimming removed 4 bases from V and 5 bases from J; junction bases left unmatched: 6. The CDR3 has 13 amino acids. Germline CDR1 reads DFQATT; CDR2 reads SNEGSKA (reference sequence). Here the CDR3 DNA reads TGCAGTGCTATTTCTGCGGGGGGTGAGACCCAGTACTTC. Protein product: CSAISAGGETQYF.

The CDR3 DNA follows: TGTGCCAGCAGCTTCTCTAGTCTCTCGTGGGAGCAGTACTTC. It encodes CASSFSSLSWEQYF. The chain links TRBV7-2 to TRBJ2-7; D remains unclear. Looked up from germline, CDR1 is SGHTA and CDR2 is FQGNSA. The length of the CDR3 is 14 residues. V was trimmed by 3 bases and J by 7 bases, leaving 16 bases between them.

In this sample, this clonotype turned up a few times. The CDR3 DNA sequence: TGCAGTGCTAGTCGGACGGGCAAGGTAGCTTTCTTT. Its translation is CSASRTGKVAFF. This chain uses TRBV20-1 with TRBJ1-1; D uncertain. The CDR3 has 12 amino acids. Per germline, CDR1 DFQATT and CDR2 SNEGSKA (reference sequence). V lost 3 bases and J lost 10, with 15 bases in between.

This clonotype has only a few counts. The chain recombines TRBV15 with TRBJ1-4; 7 bases match TRBD1. The junction had 10 bases not matched to a gene; V was cut back by 3 bases and J by 3 bases. Germline CDR1 LNHNV, CDR2 YYDKDF (reference sequence). CDR3 length: 17 residues. The CDR3 spells CATSSESRGGSNEKLFF. CDR3 DNA sequence: TGTGCCACCAGCAGTGAGAGTCGAGGGGGCTCTAATGAAAAACTGTTTTTT.

With respect to this clonotype: One end of the junction fails to match germline, which may point to a read error. This rearrangement joins TRBV4-3 to TRBJ2-6; the D is unclear. The V gene's germline CDR1 is LGHNA and CDR2 YSLEER. The CDR3 runs 16 residues. The CDR3 loop is CASSRMWISGANVLTF. The CDR3 nucleotides read TGCGCTAGCAGCCGAATGTGGATCTCTGGGGCCAACGTCCTGACTTTC.

J is TRBJ1-3 and V is TRBV25-1; TRBD1 aligns across 8 bases. CDR3 size: 15 residues. The germline CDR1 and CDR2 sequences are MGHDK and SYGVNS. Germline trimming cut 2 bases from V and 2 bases from J; bases unmatched to any gene: 2. CDR3 nucleotide sequence: TGTGCCAGCAGTGAACAGACAGGGGCTGGAAACACCATATATTTT. Its translation is CASSEQTGAGNTIYF.

This clonotype has only a few counts. V gene TRBV20-1 combines with J gene TRBJ2-1; 10 bases fit TRBD1. Germline values: CDR1 DFQATT, CDR2 SNEGSKA (reference sequence). The CDR3 sequence is 14 residues long. V gave up 7 bases and J gave up 4 bases; unmatched junction bases: 7. CDR3 bases: TGCAGTGGGGGGGGGACAGGGGCATACAATGAGCAGTTCTTC. Protein product: CSGGGTGAYNEQFF.

This clonotype was counted at least ten times. The V call is TRBV29-1, the J call TRBJ2-5; D ambiguous. V was trimmed by 5 bases and J by 1 base, leaving 8 bases between them. The CDR3 covers 12 residues. Germline V gene lookup returns CDR1 SQVTM and CDR2 ANQGSEA. The CDR3 DNA reads TGCAGCGTTAGGACGGTCCAAGAGACCCAGTACTTC. Translation: CSVRTVQETQYF.

The chain carries TRBV12-3 or TRBV12-4 and TRBJ2-1; tentatively, D is TRBD1 or TRBD2 (5 bases each). Trimming removed 5 bases at V and 4 bases at J, with 21 bases between. This CDR3 is 17 amino acids long. The CDR3 DNA follows: TGTGCCAGCAGTCCGGGACCCCCGACGGCGGCGTACAATGAGCAGTTCTTC. Protein sequence: CASSPGPPTAAYNEQFF.

This clonotype was counted a few times. The chain employs TRBV5-5 and TRBJ2-5; the match to TRBD1 covers 10 bases. The germline V gene has CDR1 SGHKS and CDR2 YYEKEE (reference sequence). Trimming at V came to 4 bases and at J to 5 bases, leaving 8 bases not matched to a gene. The CDR3 sequence is 15 residues long. For the CDR3, the DNA is TGTGCCAGCAGCCCTGGGACAGGGGCTTGGGAGACCCAGTACTTC. It codes for CASSPGTGAWETQYF. Full variable domain (rest looked up from reference TRBV5-5 and TRBJ2-5): DAGVTQSPTHLIKTRGQQVTLRCSPISGHKSVSWYQQVLGQGPQFIFQYYEKEERGRGNFPDRFSARQFPNYSSELNVNALLLGDSALYLCASSPGTGAWETQYFGPGTRLLVL.

This clonotype was picked up many times. The chain carries TRBV12-3 or TRBV12-4 and TRBJ2-2; D is possibly TRBD1 (5 bases). The CDR3 length is 16 residues. V lost 7 bases and J lost 7, with 22 bases in between. As DNA, the CDR3 is TGTGCCAGCACCCGACGGTCAGGGATCAGTGGCGGGGAGCTGTTTTTT. It yields the protein CASTRRSGISGGELFF.

In its sample, this clonotype was seen a few times. V is TRBV11-2 and J is TRBJ2-7, with a weak D call TRBD1 (5 bases). In germline, CDR1 is SGHAT, CDR2 FQNNGV. Trimming stripped 1 base from V and 2 bases from J, with 12 bases between. The length of the CDR3 is 15 residues. The CDR3 bases are TGTGCCAGCAGCTTAGCGCCGGACACTGCCTACGAGCAGTACGTC. It translates to CASSLAPDTAYEQYV.

In this sample, this clonotype turned up a few times. This sequence joins TRBV5-5 and TRBJ2-1; D remains ambiguous. The V gene's germline CDR1 is SGHKS and CDR2 YYEKEE (reference sequence). Trimming stripped 3 bases from V and 0 bases from J, with 10 bases between. The CDR3 runs to 15 residues. The CDR3 spells CASSWETASYNEQFF. The CDR3 region has the DNA TGTGCCAGCAGCTGGGAAACAGCCTCCTACAATGAGCAGTTCTTC.

Regarding this clonotype: Because it lacks the conserved phenylalanine or tryptophan at the end, this CDR3 is likely a read error. The rearrangement links TRBV5-1 to TRBJ2-1, with 7 bases aligning to TRBD1. This CDR3 has 16 residues. Germline lookup yields CDR1 SGHRS and CDR2 YFSETQ. V lost 0 bases, J lost 8 bases, and 11 bases stayed unmatched. CDR3 residues: CASSLDDRAAWDEQFL. In nucleotides, the CDR3 is TGCGCCAGCAGCTTGGATGACAGGGCTGCCTGGGATGAGCAGTTCCTC.

The table lists this clonotype with many counts. J is TRBJ2-7 and V is TRBV20-1, with TRBD1 identical over 7 bases. Trimming removed 5 bases from V and 0 bases from J; junction bases left unmatched: 10. This CDR3 spans 15 amino acids. Germline V gene lookup returns CDR1 DFQATT and CDR2 SNEGSKA (reference sequence). The CDR3 nucleotides read TGCAGTGCTGGGAACAGGGGAAATTTCTCCTACGAGCAGTACGTC. Translated: CSAGNRGNFSYEQYV.

V is TRBV7-3 and J is TRBJ2-3, with unresolved D. Germline loops: CDR1 SGHTA, CDR2 FQGTGA. CDR3 length equals 16 residues. V lost 5 bases and J lost 10, with 25 bases in between. DNA for the CDR3: TGTGCCAGCAGCATGACTCACGGTTCCTTTGGGTCTGCGCAGTATTTT. Translating it yields CASSMTHGSFGSAQYF.